This TCR beta chain was recovered during a study of blood T cell repertoires in COVID-19. At the level of the study: The United States, Italy and Spain supplied acute and convalescent COVID-19 samples. PBMCs, B-cell-depleted T cells, or T cells provided the cDNA or gDNA that made up the material.

The method was immunoSEQ multiplex PCR; TCRdb's version includes in-frame clones alone and lacks a portion of them. The sample shows 90,000 to 120,000 clones, approximately 80% of them seen only once. Losses at the gene ends were 0 bases for V and 5 bases for J; bases not matched to a gene: 19. The CDR3 contains 20 residues. The germline gives CDR1 LNHNV, CDR2 YYDKDF (reference sequence). What was sequenced was peripheral blood. The chain is built from TRBV15 and TRBJ1-3; TRBD1 agrees at 7 bases. This TCR derives from a man in his 70s with acute or convalescent COVID-19. CDR3 nucleotides: TGTGCCACCAGCAGAGATCGGGTTGGGTCGCAGGGACAGCTGAGAAACACCATATATTTT. Its protein is CATSRDRVGSQGQLRNTIYF.